A single sample gave rise to the 2 T cell receptor beta chains below, sequenced in a study of blood T cell repertoires in COVID-19. Using immunoSEQ multiplex PCR, the repertoire was profiled, and TCRdb retains in-frame clones only, with some absent. The sample has roughly 200,000 clones, roughly 80% seen once. The sample comprised peripheral blood. The receptors derive from a woman aged 55-75 years with COVID-19, enrolled during active disease.

The chain has TRBV19 and TRBJ1-1; tentatively, D is TRBD1 (5 bases). V was trimmed by 7 bases and J by 0 bases, leaving 21 bases between them. The CDR3 has 17 amino acids. The V gene's germline CDR1 is LNHDA and CDR2 SQIVND (reference sequence). The CDR3 DNA reads TGTGCCAGTACCCTGGGCGGGGGAGGGAGTATGAACACTGAAGCTTTCTTT. Its protein product is CASTLGGGGSMNTEAFF.

The V gene is TRBV7-8, the J gene TRBJ1-2; TRBD1 aligns across 9 bases. The V segment lost 5 bases and the J segment 3 bases; nucleotides outside the gene matches: 7. CDR1 is SGHVS, CDR2 FQNEAQ, per germline. This CDR3 is built from 15 residues. Here the CDR3 DNA reads TGTGCCAGCAGCCCCGGGACAGGGAGGGACTATGGCTACACCTTC. Its translation: CASSPGTGRDYGYTF. The variable domain in full, completed from reference TRBV7-8 and TRBJ1-2, reads GAGVSQSPRYKVAKRGQDVALRCDPISGHVSLFWYQQALGQGPEFLTYFQNEAQLDKSGLPSDRFFAERPEGSVSTLKIQRTQQEDSAVYLCASSPGTGRDYGYTFGSGTRLTVV.